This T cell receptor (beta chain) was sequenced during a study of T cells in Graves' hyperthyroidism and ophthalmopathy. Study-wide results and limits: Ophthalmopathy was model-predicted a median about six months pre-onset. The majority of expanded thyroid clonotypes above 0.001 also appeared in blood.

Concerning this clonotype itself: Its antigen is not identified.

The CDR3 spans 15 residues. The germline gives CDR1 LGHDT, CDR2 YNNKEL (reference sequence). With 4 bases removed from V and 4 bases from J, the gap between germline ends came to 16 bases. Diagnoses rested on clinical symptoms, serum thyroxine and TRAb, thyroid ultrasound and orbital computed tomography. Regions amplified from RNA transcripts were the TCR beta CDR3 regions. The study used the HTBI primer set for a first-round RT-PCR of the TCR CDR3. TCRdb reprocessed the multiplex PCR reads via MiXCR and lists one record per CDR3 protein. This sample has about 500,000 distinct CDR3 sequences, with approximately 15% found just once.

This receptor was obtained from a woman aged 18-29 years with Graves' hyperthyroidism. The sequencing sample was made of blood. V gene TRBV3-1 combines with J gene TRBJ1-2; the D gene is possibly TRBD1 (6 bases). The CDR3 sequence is CASSPQAGGRYGYTF. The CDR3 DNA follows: TGTGCCAGCAGCCCCCAGGCGGGGGGCCGCTATGGCTACACCTTC.